Each of the 2 T cell receptor beta chains below was sequenced from the same sample in a study of blood T cell repertoires in COVID-19. Method: immunoSEQ multiplex PCR; TCRdb's copy keeps in-frame clones and lacks some. The repertoire includes about 170,000 clones, approximately 86% of them detected once, and approximately 0.5% sits in the top ten. Sequenced material: peripheral blood. These receptors all stem from a man between 60 and 70 years old with COVID-19, enrolled during active disease.

This sequence joins TRBV3-1 (or the pseudogene TRBV3-2) and TRBJ1-2; TRBD1 aligns across 10 bases. CDR1 is LGHDT, CDR2 YNNKEL, per germline (reference sequence). The CDR3 has 17 amino acids. After removal of 5 bases from V and 3 bases from J, the junction contained 12 bases not matched to a gene. CDR3 sequence: CASSSRTGGKVYYGYTF. The CDR3 DNA follows: TGTGCCAGCAGCTCCCGGACAGGGGGAAAGGTGTACTATGGCTACACCTTC.

CDR3 region: CASSKTGDDYGYTF. The DNA for the CDR3 is TGTGCCAGTAGTAAGACAGGGGATGACTATGGCTACACCTTC. The J gene is TRBJ1-2, the V gene TRBV19; 8 bases align to TRBD1. Germline V gene lookup returns CDR1 LNHDA and CDR2 SQIVND (reference sequence). The V segment lost 4 bases and the J segment 3 bases; nucleotides outside the gene matches: 4. CDR3 size: 14 residues.